This passage covers 31 T cell receptor beta chains from one sample sequenced in a study of cytomegalovirus exposure and HLA in healthy donors. PCR used 60 Vbeta primers and 13 Jbeta primers. Using immunoSEQ multiplex PCR, the repertoire was profiled, and TCRdb retains in-frame clones only, with some absent. Seen here are about 160,000 clones, over 80% observed once, and the top ten hold roughly 1.6%. Sequenced input: PBMCs. These TCRs come from a girl aged 10-17 years in good health and CMV-seropositive.

The chain couples TRBV23-1 to TRBJ2-3, with TRBD1 matching 11 bases. TRBV23-1 is known as an ORF, though its function is uncertain. This CDR3 contains 14 residues. V was clipped by 9 bases and J by 3 bases; unmatched bases: 5. The CDR3 loop reads CARFRDRGTDTQYF. In DNA form, the CDR3 reads TGCGCCAGATTCCGGGACAGGGGGACAGATACGCAGTATTTT.

This chain connects TRBV16 to TRBJ1-5, with TRBD1 matching over 8 bases. From germline, CDR1 is KGHSY and CDR2 FQNENV. This CDR3 spans 14 amino acids. The trim removed 2 bases at V and 7 bases at J, leaving 4 bases unmatched. The DNA for the CDR3 is TGTGCCAGCAGCCAAAACAGGGGGGGGCAGCCCCAGCATTTT. Protein: CASSQNRGGQPQHF.

The CDR3, as DNA: TGTGCCAGCAGCTTCGGACAGGGGGACCACGAGCAGTACTTC. Translated: CASSFGQGDHEQYF. This rearrangement joins TRBV7-3 to TRBJ2-7; 10 bases are a match to TRBD1. Per germline, CDR1 SGHTA and CDR2 FQGTGA. The CDR3 is made up of 14 amino acids. Trimming took 3 bases from V and 5 from J; bases not matched to a gene: 4.

The gene calls are TRBV2 and TRBJ1-2; 7 bases agree with TRBD1. Trimming took 6 bases from V and 2 from J; bases not matched to a gene: 12. Germline CDR1 is SNHLY and CDR2 is FYNNEI. The CDR3 has 16 amino acids. The CDR3: CASRGQQGRTNYGYTF. CDR3 nucleotides: TGTGCCAGCAGGGGACAACAGGGGCGGACAAACTATGGCTACACCTTC.

V usage is TRBV13 and J usage is TRBJ2-1; 11 bases map to TRBD2. This CDR3 region has 17 residues. Germline values: CDR1 PRHDT, CDR2 FYEKMQ (reference sequence). The trim removed 0 bases at V and 8 bases at J, leaving 9 bases unmatched. CDR3 sequence reads: CASSLGVSGRAGYEQFF. The DNA for the CDR3 is TGTGCCAGCAGCTTAGGGGTTAGCGGGAGGGCCGGGTATGAGCAGTTCTTC.

The rearrangement joins TRBV10-1 to TRBJ2-3, with D unresolved. This CDR3 is built from 13 residues. The ends were cut back, 6 bases at V and 2 bases at J, with 9 bases in the middle. Germline CDR1 reads WNHNN; CDR2 reads SYGVQD (reference sequence). The CDR3 bases are TGCGCCAGCAGCATCGGGTTCACAGATACGCAGTATTTT. Amino acid sequence: CASSIGFTDTQYF.

The chain carries TRBV13 and TRBJ2-3; 14 nucleotides align to TRBD2. The ends lost 2 bases at V and 5 bases at J; junction bases unmatched: 3. The germline V gene encodes CDR1 PRHDT and CDR2 FYEKMQ (reference sequence). The CDR3 extends over 16 amino acids. The CDR3 is CASSLSGLAGEDTQYF. The CDR3 region has the DNA TGTGCCAGCAGCTTATCGGGACTAGCGGGAGAAGATACGCAGTATTTT. The complete variable domain, with remaining parts taken from reference TRBV13 and TRBJ2-3, reads AAGVIQSPRHLIKEKRETATLKCYPIPRHDTVYWYQQGPGQDPQFLISFYEKMQSDKGSIPDRFSAQQFSDYHSELNMSSLELGDSALYFCASSLSGLAGEDTQYFGPGTRLTVL.

The chain carries TRBV14 and TRBJ1-4, with D perhaps TRBD1 (6 bases). Deletions cut 10 bases from V and 0 bases from J, with 21 bases between. Germline V CDR1 and CDR2: SGHDN, FVKESK. The CDR3 length is 17 residues. CDR3 sequence (DNA): TGTGCCACCACCAAGAGACAGGAGCCCTCAACTAATGAAAAACTGTTTTTT. Its translation is CATTKRQEPSTNEKLFF.

The chain links TRBV11-3 to TRBJ2-7, with 7 bases matching TRBD1. J lost 2 bases, V lost 5 bases, and 3 bases had no gene match. Germline CDR1 is SGHNT and CDR2 is YENEEA. CDR3 length: 13 residues. CDR3 nucleotides: TGTGCCAGCAGCGTCGGGACAGCCTACGAGCAGTACTTC. It yields the protein CASSVGTAYEQYF.

CDR3 sequence reads: CAWSTGQGRGYTF. The CDR3 DNA follows: TGTGCCTGGAGTACGGGACAGGGTCGTGGCTACACCTTC. The chain carries TRBV30 and TRBJ1-2, with TRBD1 identical over 9 bases. The CDR3 length is 13 residues. The germline V gene encodes CDR1 GTSNPN and CDR2 SVGIG (reference sequence). V lost 2 bases to trimming and J lost 7 bases; unmatched junction nucleotides: 5. The full variable domain, in which reference TRBV30 and TRBJ1-2 provide the parts outside the CDR3, is SQTIHQWPATLVQPVGSPLSLECTVEGTSNPNLYWYRQAAGRGLQLLFYSVGIGQISSEVPQNLSASRPQDRQFILSSKKLLLSDSGFYLCAWSTGQGRGYTFGSGTRLTVV.

The chain uses TRBV14 and TRBJ1-1; D is uncertain. CDR3 length equals 13 residues. V lost 3 bases to trimming and J lost 0 bases, with 5 bases between them. Germline V lookup: CDR1 SGHDN, CDR2 FVKESK. The DNA of the CDR3 is TGTGCCAGCAGCCACACAATGAACACTGAAGCTTTCTTT. As protein: CASSHTMNTEAFF.

The rearrangement links TRBV20-1 to TRBJ1-1; no clear D gene. The length of the CDR3 is 8 residues. The V gene's germline CDR1 is DFQATT and CDR2 SNEGSKA (reference sequence). Trimming removed 5 bases from V and 11 bases from J, with 6 bases in between. CDR3 sequence reads: CSALEAFF. As DNA, the CDR3 is TGCAGTGCTCTCGAGGCTTTCTTT.

V and J are TRBV7-6 and TRBJ2-2; tentatively, D is TRBD2 (6 bases). Germline V lookup: CDR1 SGHVS, CDR2 FNYEAQ. This CDR3 is built from 16 residues. Between the trimmed V and J ends, which lost 5 bases and 0 bases, there was a span of 13 bases. The CDR3 region is CASSRGLPPNTGELFF. DNA of the CDR3: TGTGCCAGCAGCAGGGGACTCCCGCCGAACACCGGGGAGCTGTTTTTT. Full variable domain (rest looked up from reference TRBV7-6 and TRBJ2-2): GAGVSQSPRYKVTKRGQDVALRCDPISGHVSLYWYRQALGQGPEFLTYFNYEAQQDKSGLPNDRFSAERPEGSISTLTIQRTEQRDSAMYRCASSRGLPPNTGELFFGEGSRLTVL.

This chain connects TRBV10-1 to TRBJ2-5, with 10 positions matching TRBD2. There are 16 residues in the CDR3. Trimming took 1 base from V and 5 from J; bases not matched to a gene: 7. Per germline, CDR1 WNHNN and CDR2 SYGVQD (reference sequence). For the CDR3, the DNA is TGCGCCAGCAGTGAGTGGGCTAGCGGGAGTTTGGAGACCCAGTACTTC. This sequence encodes CASSEWASGSLETQYF.

V gene TRBV6-1 combines with J gene TRBJ1-1; perhaps TRBD1 as D (6 bases). The CDR3 totals 13 residues. V was trimmed by 4 bases and J by 1 base, leaving 7 bases between them. Germline V gene sequence: CDR1 MNHNS, CDR2 SASEGT. The CDR3 loop is CASSATGNTEAFF. The CDR3, as DNA: TGTGCCAGCAGTGCGACAGGGAACACTGAAGCTTTCTTT.

The chain couples TRBV9 to TRBJ2-1; 8 bases line up with TRBD2. From germline, CDR1 is SGDLS and CDR2 YYNGEE. The CDR3 runs to 14 residues. V trimming: 1 base; J trimming: 12 bases; junction bases outside the gene matches: 9. CDR3 protein: CASSVTDGRGAQFF. CDR3 coding DNA: TGTGCCAGCAGCGTAACGGACGGGCGGGGGGCGCAGTTCTTC.

The chain employs TRBV11-2 and TRBJ2-1; a possible D gene is TRBD2 (5 bases). Deletions cut 1 base from V and 7 bases from J, with 11 bases between. CDR1 is SGHAT, CDR2 FQNNGV, per germline. This CDR3 region has 14 residues. The CDR3 coding sequence is TGTGCCAGCAGCTTAGGCGCCGGGGATAATGAGCAGTTCTTC. It yields the protein CASSLGAGDNEQFF.

The gene calls are TRBV27 and TRBJ2-7; TRBD2 is a possible D gene (5 bases). Trimming left V 0 bases short and J 5 bases short, with 14 bases between. The CDR3 has 15 residues. CDR1 and CDR2 from the germline V gene are MNHEY and SMNVEV (reference sequence). CDR3 region: CASSLSRGGIHEQYF. CDR3 bases: TGTGCCAGCAGTTTATCGAGAGGAGGAATCCACGAGCAGTACTTC.

The chain has TRBV6-5 and TRBJ2-7, with D possibly matching TRBD2 (6 bases). This CDR3 region has 13 residues. The V and J ends lost 7 bases and 6 bases respectively, with 16 bases between them. CDR1 is MNHEY and CDR2 is SVGAGI in the germline V gene. CDR3 DNA sequence: TGTGCCAGCAAGGGGCGGGGCAGGAGCGAGCAGTACTTC. Translation gives CASKGRGRSEQYF.

V is TRBV4-1 and J is TRBJ2-5; 7 bases match TRBD2. The J call is doubtful: the DNA matches TRBJ2-7 better. CDR1 MGHRA and CDR2 YSYEKL come from the germline V gene. This CDR3 is 16 amino acids long. The CDR3 protein is CASSQDSAGVAVEQYF. For the CDR3, the DNA is TGCGCCAGCAGCCAAGATTCGGCGGGAGTGGCGGTCGAGCAGTACTTC.

The chain has TRBV5-1 and TRBJ1-4, with 9 nucleotides matching TRBD1. V gave up 4 bases and J gave up 6 bases; unmatched junction bases: 7. Germline-derived CDR1 and CDR2 are SGHRS and YFSETQ. The CDR3 totals 15 residues. The CDR3 DNA reads as TGCGCCAGCAGCAGTGGGACAGGGCGGCATGAAAAACTGTTTTTT. It encodes CASSSGTGRHEKLFF. The entire variable domain, with the rest obtained from reference TRBV5-1 and TRBJ1-4, is as follows: KAGVTQTPRYLIKTRGQQVTLSCSPISGHRSVSWYQQTPGQGLQFLFEYFSETQRNKGNFPGRFSGRQFSNSRSEMNVSTLELGDSALYLCASSSGTGRHEKLFFGSGTQLSVL.

V usage is TRBV7-8 and J usage is TRBJ1-5; D gene ambiguous. Germline V gene sequence: CDR1 SGHVS, CDR2 FQNEAQ. The CDR3 extends over 13 amino acids. The V and J ends lost 3 bases and 4 bases respectively, with 7 bases between them. CDR3 nucleotides: TGTGCCAGCAGCTTTTCCAATAATCAGCCCCAGCATTTT. This gives the protein CASSFSNNQPQHF.

This clone was found a few times. V usage is TRBV2 and J usage is TRBJ2-2; TRBD2 agrees at 13 bases. Germline CDR1 is SNHLY and CDR2 is FYNNEI. The V gene end was trimmed by 5 bases and the J gene end by 6 bases; junction bases not matched to a gene: 6. The CDR3 contains 16 residues. As DNA, the CDR3 is TGTGCCAGCAGTCACCAACTAGCGGGAGGGTCCGGGGAGCTGTTTTTT. The encoded protein is CASSHQLAGGSGELFF.

V gene TRBV25-1 combines with J gene TRBJ2-6, with D hard to call. Trimming shortened V by 3 bases and J by 0 bases, and 6 bases separated the two germline ends. The CDR3 runs to 15 residues. Germline CDR1 is MGHDK and CDR2 is SYGVNS. The CDR3 loop reads CASSERPSGANVLTF. The CDR3 nucleotides are TGTGCCAGCAGTGAGCGTCCCTCTGGGGCCAACGTCCTGACTTTC.

This chain uses TRBV2 with TRBJ2-2; 13 bases map to TRBD2. The CDR3 has 16 residues. V was pared by 6 bases and J by 7 bases, with 8 bases of the junction left unmatched. Germline CDR1 reads SNHLY; CDR2 reads FYNNEI. The chain's CDR3 is CASSATSGGAVGELFF. The CDR3 DNA follows: TGTGCCAGCAGCGCTACTAGCGGGGGGGCCGTCGGGGAGCTGTTTTTT.

This clone was counted between two and nine times. The chain carries TRBV11-2 and TRBJ2-7; tentatively, D is TRBD2 (5 bases). V was pared by 2 bases and J by 6 bases, with 14 bases between. Germline CDR1 SGHAT, CDR2 FQNNGV. The CDR3 has 14 residues. The CDR3 loop is CASSLLAARVEQYF. CDR3 bases: TGTGCCAGCAGCTTACTAGCTGCTCGTGTCGAGCAGTACTTC.

The genes are TRBV5-6 and TRBJ2-1, with a tentative D call TRBD1 (5 bases). This CDR3 has 12 amino acids. Trimming removed 4 bases at V and 8 bases at J, with 10 bases between. The V gene's germline CDR1 is SGHDT and CDR2 YYEEEE. CDR3 loop: CASSPLGDEQFF. The CDR3 nucleotides are TGTGCCAGCAGCCCCCTAGGGGATGAGCAGTTCTTC.

J is TRBJ2-3 and V is TRBV11-2, with 10 nucleotides matching TRBD1. The germline V gene has CDR1 SGHAT and CDR2 FQNNGV. This CDR3 is built from 13 residues. V trimming: 3 bases; J trimming: 6 bases; junction bases outside the gene matches: 0. The CDR3 reads CASSLGQGDTQYF. CDR3 DNA: TGTGCCAGCAGCTTGGGACAGGGGGATACGCAGTATTTT.

The CDR3 DNA follows: TGTGCCAGCAGTTTAAGGGGGGGGACCCCTGAAGCTTTCTTT. Its protein is CASSLRGGTPEAFF. The chain recombines TRBV27 with TRBJ1-1, with D tentatively TRBD1 (6 bases). CDR1 is MNHEY, CDR2 SMNVEV, per germline (reference sequence). This CDR3 is 14 amino acids long. Trimming cost V 2 bases and J 6 bases, with 13 bases left between them.

The chain employs TRBV28 and TRBJ2-7; D is unresolved. Between the trimmed V and J ends, which lost 2 bases and 3 bases, there was a span of 11 bases. The CDR3 is 14 amino acids. Germline CDR1 reads MDHEN; CDR2 reads SYDVKM. CDR3 loop: CASSLNPSGYEQYF. CDR3 nucleotides: TGTGCCAGCAGTTTAAATCCCTCAGGCTACGAGCAGTACTTC.

This chain joins TRBV11-3 and TRBJ2-7; weak D call: TRBD2 (7 bases). The V and J ends lost 5 bases and 5 bases respectively, with 16 bases between them. CDR3 length equals 14 residues. Germline CDR1 and CDR2: SGHNT and YENEEA. CDR3 residues: CASSRGGAENEQYF. CDR3 bases: TGTGCCAGCAGCCGAGGGGGGGCGGAAAACGAGCAGTACTTC.